Presented here are 10 T cell receptor beta chains from one specimen sequenced in a study of cytomegalovirus exposure and HLA in healthy donors. Researchers ran the PCR with 60 Vbeta and 13 Jbeta primers. Using immunoSEQ multiplex PCR, the repertoire was profiled, and TCRdb retains in-frame clones only, with some absent. This table has some 150,000 clones, more than 70% appearing once. What was sequenced was PBMCs. The receptors were gathered from a woman aged 45 to 65 in good health and CMV-seropositive.

This clone was recorded a few times. The chain is built from TRBV30 and TRBJ2-3; TRBD1 might be the D (5 bases). The V and J ends lost 3 bases and 4 bases respectively, with 14 bases between them. The germline gives CDR1 GTSNPN, CDR2 SVGIG (reference sequence). The CDR3 is made up of 14 amino acids. CDR3: CAWRSGPSPDTQYF. CDR3 coding DNA: TGTGCCTGGAGATCAGGGCCTTCGCCAGATACGCAGTATTTT. The full variable domain, rest sourced from reference TRBV30 and TRBJ2-3, is SQTIHQWPATLVQPVGSPLSLECTVEGTSNPNLYWYRQAAGRGLQLLFYSVGIGQISSEVPQNLSASRPQDRQFILSSKKLLLSDSGFYLCAWRSGPSPDTQYFGPGTRLTVL.

The chain employs TRBV6-4 and TRBJ1-2; 11 nucleotides line up with TRBD1. The germline CDR1 and CDR2 sequences are MRHNA and SNTAGT. The CDR3 totals 15 residues. V gave up 6 bases and J gave up 2 bases; unmatched junction bases: 5. As DNA, the CDR3 is TGTGCCAGCAGAAGGACAGGGGGCTTCAACTATGGCTACACCTTC. Translated, it gives CASRRTGGFNYGYTF.

The J gene is TRBJ2-1, the V gene TRBV6-5, with D perhaps matching TRBD1 (5 bases). CDR1 and CDR2 (germline): MNHEY, SVGAGI. V was cut by 6 bases and J by 0 bases, with 12 bases left in between. The CDR3 is 15 residues long. CDR3 in DNA: TGTGCCAGCAGCCGGACCGACAGCTCCTACAATGAGCAGTTCTTC. Translated: CASSRTDSSYNEQFF.

This chain uses TRBV19 with TRBJ2-3; 8 bases match TRBD2. Per germline, CDR1 LNHDA and CDR2 SQIVND (reference sequence). V lost 6 bases and J lost 6; bases outside the gene matches: 11. The CDR3 spans 15 residues. DNA of the CDR3: TGTGCCAGTAGCGCCTTCGGGGGGGCCTCTGATACGCAGTATTTT. The encoded protein is CASSAFGGASDTQYF.

CDR3 residues: CASSLGGGGRGELFF. CDR3 bases: TGTGCCAGCAGCTTAGGAGGAGGGGGCAGGGGGGAGCTGTTTTTT. The chain links TRBV7-2 to TRBJ2-2; perhaps TRBD1 as D (7 bases). The CDR3 consists of 15 residues. The V end was cut by 1 base, the J end by 8 bases, with 14 bases between. Germline values: CDR1 SGHTA, CDR2 FQGNSA.

This chain links TRBV18 with TRBJ1-2, with D possibly being TRBD1 (5 bases). V dropped 2 bases and J dropped 2 bases, with 12 bases sitting between them. Germline values: CDR1 KGHSH, CDR2 LQKENI. This CDR3 spans 15 amino acids. The CDR3 protein is CASSPRDAGNYGYTF. The CDR3 DNA reads as TGTGCCAGCTCACCAAGAGATGCAGGGAACTATGGCTACACCTTC.

The gene calls are TRBV6-1 and TRBJ2-3; 10 bases are a match to TRBD1. Germline V gene sequence: CDR1 MNHNS, CDR2 SASEGT. After removal of 1 base from V and 3 bases from J, the junction contained 4 bases not matched to a gene. This CDR3 has 16 amino acids. The CDR3 here is CASSEDLGQGTDTQYF. CDR3 bases: TGTGCCAGCAGTGAAGACCTGGGACAGGGGACAGATACGCAGTATTTT.

The chain uses TRBV28 and TRBJ1-2; D perhaps matches TRBD1 (6 bases). CDR1 MDHEN and CDR2 SYDVKM come from the germline V gene. The V end was cut by 6 bases, the J end by 4 bases, with 18 bases between. The CDR3 is 15 amino acids. The CDR3 sequence is CASRPTRQALYGYTF. The DNA for the CDR3 is TGTGCCAGCAGACCAACTCGACAGGCCCTCTATGGCTACACCTTC.

The chain is built from TRBV30 and TRBJ1-6; D is possibly TRBD1 (5 bases). Germline V lookup: CDR1 GTSNPN, CDR2 SVGIG (reference sequence). The CDR3 loop spans 15 amino acids. The germline V and J ends were trimmed by 3 bases and 6 bases, with 15 bases remaining between them. CDR3 bases: TGTGCCTGGAGGTCCAGGGTGGTGGGTAATTCACCCCTCCACTTT. Translation gives CAWRSRVVGNSPLHF.

The V and J genes are TRBV27 and TRBJ2-3; D perhaps matches TRBD1 (6 bases). Deletions cut 5 bases from V and 5 bases from J, with 11 bases between. CDR3 length equals 13 residues. Germline CDR1 is MNHEY and CDR2 is SMNVEV (reference sequence). The CDR3 DNA reads as TGTGCCAGCAGTACTATCAGGGGAGATACGCAGTATTTT. This codes for CASSTIRGDTQYF.